This T cell receptor beta chain was identified during a study of OX40 agonist ivuxolimab in advanced cancers. Study context: Eligibility rules accepted prior anti-PD-1, anti-PD-L1 or anti-CTLA-4 therapy, and roughly 42% had some. Three dose-escalation patients had partial responses: one with hepatocellular carcinoma and two with cutaneous melanoma.

This CDR3 has 16 residues. Profiling relied on immunoSEQ multiplex PCR, and the TCRdb table lists in-frame clones only, not all of them. The data hold approximately 130,000 clones, with less than 95% observed a single time. This clone came up once. The genes are TRBV21-1 and TRBJ2-2; the D call in the table, TRBD2, was not verified against the DNA. TRBV21-1 corresponds to a pseudogene. This receptor was taken from an adult with an advanced solid tumor such as melanoma, head and neck, liver or kidney cancer. The specimen comprised CD4+ or CD8+ T cells sorted from blood, sampled in a trial of the OX40 agonist ivuxolimab. CDR3 sequence: CASSKEARRNTGELFF. CDR3 coding DNA: TGTGCCAGCAGCAAAGAGGCGCGGAGGAACACCGGGGAGCTGTTTTTT.